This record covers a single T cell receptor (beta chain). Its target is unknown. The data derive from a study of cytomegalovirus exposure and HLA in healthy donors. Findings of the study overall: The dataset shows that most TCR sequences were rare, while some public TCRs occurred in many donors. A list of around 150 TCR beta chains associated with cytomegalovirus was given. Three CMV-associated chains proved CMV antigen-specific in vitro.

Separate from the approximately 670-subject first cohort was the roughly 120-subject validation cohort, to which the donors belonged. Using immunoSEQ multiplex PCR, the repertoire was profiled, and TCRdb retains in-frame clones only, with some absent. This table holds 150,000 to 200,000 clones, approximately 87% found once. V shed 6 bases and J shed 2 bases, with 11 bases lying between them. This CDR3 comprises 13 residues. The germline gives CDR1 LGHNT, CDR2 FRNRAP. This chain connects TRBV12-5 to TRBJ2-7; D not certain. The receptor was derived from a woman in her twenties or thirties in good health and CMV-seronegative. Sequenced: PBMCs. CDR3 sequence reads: CASGPWSAYEQYF. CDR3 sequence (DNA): TGTGCTAGTGGCCCATGGAGTGCCTACGAGCAGTACTTC. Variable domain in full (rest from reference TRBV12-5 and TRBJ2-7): DARVTQTPRHKVTEMGQEVTMRCQPILGHNTVFWYRQTMMQGLELLAYFRNRAPLDDSGMPKDRFSAEMPDATLATLKIQPSEPRDSAVYFCASGPWSAYEQYFGPGTRLTVT.